The 31 T cell receptor beta chains in this list originate from one sample, sequenced in a study of shared clonotypes between healthy human individuals. TCRdb keeps only in-frame clones here, not all; method: immunoSEQ multiplex PCR. The data hold some 1.5 million clones, with 98% observed a single time. Sequencing used naive CD4+ T cells sorted from blood. The subset was: CD45RA+ positively selected. These receptors all stem from a man aged 25 to 45 in good health.

V gene TRBV5-1 combines with J gene TRBJ1-5; TRBD1 matches at 7 bases. This CDR3 has 15 amino acids. V lost 0 bases, J lost 7 bases, and 7 bases stayed unmatched. Per the germline V gene, CDR1 is SGHRS and CDR2 is YFSETQ. The CDR3 DNA reads TGCGCCAGCAGCTTGGAAGGGGGCGATTGGCAGCCCCAGCATTTT. As protein: CASSLEGGDWQPQHF.

The V call is TRBV6-6, the J call TRBJ2-2, with 7 bases matching TRBD1. With 8 bases clipped from V and 7 bases from J, the junction kept 7 bases outside the gene matches. Germline V gene lookup returns CDR1 MNHNY and CDR2 SVGAGI (reference sequence). The CDR3 has 13 residues. The chain's CDR3 is CASGNRGGGELFF. The CDR3 coding sequence is TGTGCCAGCGGGAACAGGGGTGGCGGGGAGCTGTTTTTT.

This clone occurred once. The J gene is TRBJ2-1, the V gene TRBV19; TRBD2 matches at 7 bases. Germline V gives CDR1 LNHDA, CDR2 SQIVND (reference sequence). Germline trimming cut 5 bases from V and 12 bases from J; bases unmatched to any gene: 10. The CDR3 has 13 amino acids. CDR3 sequence (DNA): TGTGCCAGTAGTGAACGGACTAGAGGAGGGCAGTTCTTC. This encodes CASSERTRGGQFF.

This clone has only one observation. This chain uses TRBV6-6 with TRBJ2-1; D remains unclear. Germline loops: CDR1 MNHNY, CDR2 SVGAGI (reference sequence). Trimming left V 6 bases short and J 9 bases short, with 12 bases between. CDR3 length: 12 residues. The CDR3 sequence: CASSQKKVEQFF. As DNA, the CDR3 is TGTGCCAGCAGCCAGAAAAAGGTTGAGCAGTTCTTC.

This clone was seen once. The V call is TRBV18, the J call TRBJ1-1; D unresolved. CDR1 KGHSH and CDR2 LQKENI come from the germline V gene. The CDR3 is made up of 13 amino acids. The ends were cut back, 2 bases at V and 4 bases at J, with 8 bases in the middle. CDR3 amino acids: CASSPETVTEAFF. CDR3 DNA sequence: TGTGCCAGCTCACCAGAAACTGTCACTGAAGCTTTCTTT.

The J gene is TRBJ2-7, the V gene TRBV13; D possibly corresponds to TRBD1 (6 bases). V dropped 5 bases and J dropped 3 bases, with 17 bases sitting between them. CDR3 length: 15 amino acids. CDR1 and CDR2 from the germline V gene are PRHDT and FYEKMQ (reference sequence). In nucleotides, the CDR3 is TGTGCCAGCAGCCCCCGGGACAAAGACTACTACGAGCAGTACTTC. It translates to CASSPRDKDYYEQYF.

The rearrangement joins TRBV7-6 to TRBJ2-5; TRBD1 might be the D (5 bases). Germline CDR1 SGHVS, CDR2 FNYEAQ. V dropped 1 base and J dropped 1 base, with 7 bases sitting between them. CDR3 size: 14 residues. This CDR3 reads CASSLGQTQETQYF. The CDR3 coding sequence is TGTGCCAGCAGCTTAGGACAGACCCAAGAGACCCAGTACTTC.

The rearrangement joins TRBV7-9 to TRBJ2-7; D perhaps matches TRBD2 (6 bases). The CDR3 runs to 15 residues. The ends were cut back, 5 bases at V and 2 bases at J, with 16 bases in the middle. Germline lookup yields CDR1 SEHNR and CDR2 FQNEAQ (reference sequence). For the CDR3, the DNA is TGTGCCAGCAGCCGTGCGGAGGGGTCTCCCTACGAGCAGTACTTC. Translated: CASSRAEGSPYEQYF.

The sample holds one count of this clone. The chain joins TRBV20-1 to TRBJ2-1; D gene unclear. Germline V gene data show CDR1 as DFQATT and CDR2 as SNEGSKA (reference sequence). V lost 7 bases and J lost 6, with 10 bases in between. There are 11 residues in the CDR3. In nucleotides, the CDR3 is TGCAGTGGAGCGCTTGGCAATGAGCAGTTCTTC. Amino acids: CSGALGNEQFF.

V and J are TRBV7-9 and TRBJ2-7; TRBD1 aligns across 9 bases. V lost 3 bases, J lost 2 bases, and 2 bases stayed unmatched. Per germline, CDR1 SEHNR and CDR2 FQNEAQ (reference sequence). This CDR3 comprises 14 residues. In DNA, the CDR3 is TGTGCCAGCAGCTTTCGACAGGGGGCCTACGAGCAGTACTTC. It codes for CASSFRQGAYEQYF.

The chain couples TRBV11-2 to TRBJ2-3; 9 bases match TRBD1. Germline lookup yields CDR1 SGHAT and CDR2 FQNNGV. After removal of 5 bases from V and 6 bases from J, the junction contained 12 bases not matched to a gene. CDR3 length equals 16 residues. This chain's CDR3 is CASSVTGGGGMDTQYF. CDR3 bases: TGTGCCAGCAGCGTAACAGGGGGCGGTGGTATGGATACGCAGTATTTT.

The genes are TRBV5-4 and TRBJ1-5; D may be TRBD1 (6 bases). Deletions cut 0 bases from V and 3 bases from J, with 19 bases between. The germline V gene has CDR1 SGHNT and CDR2 YYREEE (reference sequence). This CDR3 is 18 amino acids long. DNA of the CDR3: TGTGCCAGCAGCTTGGTGGGGGTTAGTTGGGACAACAATCAGCCCCAGCATTTT. Translation: CASSLVGVSWDNNQPQHF.

This clone came up once. The chain carries TRBV5-1 and TRBJ2-1; D remains unclear. V shed 4 bases and J shed 5 bases, with 16 bases lying between them. Germline lookup yields CDR1 SGHRS and CDR2 YFSETQ. This CDR3 has 15 residues. Here the CDR3 reads CASSRWAGVDNEQFF. CDR3 in DNA: TGCGCCAGCAGCCGATGGGCAGGCGTTGACAATGAGCAGTTCTTC.

The chain links TRBV6-5 to TRBJ2-1; D gene uncertain. The V end lost 4 bases, the J end lost 15 bases, and 22 bases lay between the germline ends. The CDR3 length is 14 residues. Germline assignment: CDR1 MNHEY and CDR2 SVGAGI. CDR3 residues: CASSFSGQPRRRFF. CDR3 in DNA: TGTGCCAGCAGTTTTTCCGGCCAACCTAGAAGGAGGTTCTTC.

In DNA, the CDR3 is TGTGCCAGTACCGACAGGGCCTCTTGGGGCACCATATATTTT. It yields the protein CASTDRASWGTIYF. V is TRBV19 and J is TRBJ1-3; TRBD1 agrees at 7 bases. CDR1 and CDR2 (germline): LNHDA, SQIVND (reference sequence). This CDR3 spans 14 amino acids. V was pared by 7 bases and J by 9 bases, with 12 bases of the junction left unmatched.

V gene TRBV5-6 combines with J gene TRBJ1-2; 7 bases are a match to TRBD1. Germline loops: CDR1 SGHDT, CDR2 YYEEEE. The V and J ends lost 0 bases and 2 bases, in that order; junction bases with no gene match: 1. The CDR3 spans 14 residues. In DNA, the CDR3 is TGTGCCAGCAGCTTGGAGACAGGGAACTATGGCTACACCTTC. It translates to CASSLETGNYGYTF.

V usage is TRBV10-3 and J usage is TRBJ2-4; possible D gene TRBD2, 5 bases. Germline-derived CDR1 and CDR2 are ENHRY and SYGVKD. The CDR3 runs to 13 residues. Deletions cut 6 bases from V and 1 base from J, with 7 bases between. The CDR3: CAIRERAKNIQYF. For the CDR3, the DNA is TGTGCCATCAGGGAGCGGGCCAAAAACATTCAGTACTTC.

The chain links TRBV28 to TRBJ1-4; unclear D gene. V dropped 1 base and J dropped 7 bases, with 4 bases sitting between them. The CDR3 consists of 12 residues. Germline lookup yields CDR1 MDHEN and CDR2 SYDVKM. The CDR3 here is CASSLLGEKLFF. The CDR3 DNA reads TGTGCCAGCAGTTTATTAGGTGAAAAACTGTTTTTT.

This chain links TRBV19 with TRBJ2-2; 12 positions match TRBD2. Germline V gene lookup returns CDR1 LNHDA and CDR2 SQIVND (reference sequence). V lost 5 bases, J lost 5 bases, and 12 bases stayed unmatched. There are 18 residues in the CDR3. CDR3 amino acids: CASSALTSGSTRTGELFF. The CDR3 nucleotides read TGTGCCAGTAGTGCGCTGACTAGCGGGAGTACGCGTACCGGGGAGCTGTTTTTT.

The chain combines TRBV5-5 with TRBJ1-1, with a tentative D call TRBD1 (6 bases). Germline CDR1 SGHKS, CDR2 YYEKEE (reference sequence). The CDR3 runs to 14 residues. V shed 4 bases and J shed 6 bases, with 16 bases lying between them. CDR3 DNA: TGTGCCAGCAGCACCACAGGGCTATCGGCTGAAGCTTTCTTT. Its protein product is CASSTTGLSAEAFF. The variable domain in full, completed from reference TRBV5-5 and TRBJ1-1, reads DAGVTQSPTHLIKTRGQQVTLRCSPISGHKSVSWYQQVLGQGPQFIFQYYEKEERGRGNFPDRFSARQFPNYSSELNVNALLLGDSALYLCASSTTGLSAEAFFGQGTRLTVV.

This chain uses TRBV29-1 with TRBJ2-7; D call uncertain. CDR1 and CDR2 from the germline V gene are SQVTM and ANQGSEA. The CDR3 runs 12 residues. V lost 5 bases and J lost 4, with 12 bases in between. The CDR3 loop is CSVIVDRYEQYF. DNA for the CDR3: TGCAGCGTTATCGTAGACCGTTACGAGCAGTACTTC.

The rearrangement joins TRBV2 to TRBJ1-1; D not resolved. This CDR3 has 13 residues. Germline CDR1 and CDR2: SNHLY and FYNNEI. Between the trimmed V and J ends, which lost 7 bases and 1 base, there was a span of 10 bases. This CDR3 is CASNRRSNTEAFF. DNA of the CDR3: TGTGCCAGCAACAGAAGGTCGAACACTGAAGCTTTCTTT. The full variable domain, rest sourced from reference TRBV2 and TRBJ1-1, is EPEVTQTPSHQVTQMGQEVILRCVPISNHLYFYWYRQILGQKVEFLVSFYNNEISEKSEIFDDQFSVERPDGSNFTLKIRSTKLEDSAMYFCASNRRSNTEAFFGQGTRLTVV.

The CDR3 spells CASSRRQGEKLFF. CDR3 DNA sequence: TGTGCCAGCAGCCGAAGACAGGGGGAAAAACTGTTTTTT. The gene calls are TRBV14 and TRBJ1-4; 8 nucleotides line up with TRBD1. This CDR3 contains 13 residues. V lost 4 bases and J lost 8; bases outside the gene matches: 3. Germline CDR1 SGHDN, CDR2 FVKESK.

The chain recombines TRBV2 with TRBJ2-6; 7 bases are a match to TRBD2. This CDR3 comprises 15 residues. The V segment lost 5 bases and the J segment 2 bases; nucleotides outside the gene matches: 3. The germline V gene encodes CDR1 SNHLY and CDR2 FYNNEI. The CDR3 here is CASSQTSAGANVLTF. In DNA, the CDR3 is TGTGCCAGCAGTCAAACTAGCGCTGGGGCCAACGTCCTGACTTTC.

The rearrangement joins TRBV29-1 to TRBJ1-4, with D possibly TRBD1 on 5 matching bases. Between the trimmed V and J ends, which lost 7 bases and 4 bases, there was a span of 10 bases. The germline gives CDR1 SQVTM, CDR2 ANQGSEA. The CDR3 covers 12 residues. For the CDR3, the DNA is TGCAGCGCGACAGTCCATAATGAAAAACTGTTTTTT. It translates to CSATVHNEKLFF.

The genes are TRBV18 and TRBJ2-1; TRBD1 agrees at 8 bases. Germline CDR1 KGHSH, CDR2 LQKENI. This CDR3 is 15 amino acids long. With 5 bases clipped from V and 2 bases from J, the junction kept 5 bases outside the gene matches. CDR3 sequence: CASSGTGGAYNEQFF. As DNA, the CDR3 is TGTGCCAGCTCAGGAACAGGGGGTGCCTACAATGAGCAGTTCTTC.

V and J are TRBV28 and TRBJ1-2, with D uncertain. CDR1 MDHEN and CDR2 SYDVKM come from the germline V gene. Trimming removed 7 bases at V and 8 bases at J, with 11 bases between. This CDR3 spans 11 amino acids. The CDR3 loop is CASISGQGYTF. CDR3 nucleotides: TGTGCCAGCATAAGCGGGCAGGGCTACACCTTC.

J is TRBJ2-5 and V is TRBV7-7; 9 nucleotides line up with TRBD1. Germline CDR1 SSHAT, CDR2 FNYEAQ (reference sequence). V lost 5 bases to trimming and J lost 7 bases; unmatched junction nucleotides: 5. CDR3 length equals 13 residues. CDR3 sequence reads: CASSPGQGATQYF. For the CDR3, the DNA is TGTGCCAGCAGCCCGGGACAGGGCGCGACCCAGTACTTC.

The CDR3 spells CASSRGLAGTYEQYF. In DNA form, the CDR3 reads TGTGCCAGCAGTAGGGGACTAGCGGGAACCTACGAGCAGTACTTC. The rearrangement uses TRBV27 and TRBJ2-7; the match to TRBD2 covers 13 bases. With V trimmed by 5 bases and J by 2 bases, 3 bases remained unmatched. The CDR3 has 15 residues. CDR1 is MNHEY, CDR2 SMNVEV, per germline (reference sequence).

The chain has TRBV9 and TRBJ2-6; 16 bases map to TRBD2. The CDR3 totals 21 residues. The junction had 13 bases not matched to a gene; V was cut back by 3 bases and J by 4 bases. Germline lookup yields CDR1 SGDLS and CDR2 YYNGEE. CDR3: CASSARRGLAGGPLGANVLTF. The CDR3 region has the DNA TGTGCCAGCAGCGCGAGACGGGGACTAGCGGGAGGGCCGTTAGGGGCCAACGTCCTGACTTTC.

This sequence joins TRBV10-3 and TRBJ1-1, with a possible D match to TRBD1 (6 bases). Germline V gives CDR1 ENHRY, CDR2 SYGVKD. This CDR3 is built from 15 residues. V shed 7 bases and J shed 1 base, with 16 bases lying between them. The CDR3 DNA sequence: TGTGCCATCAAACAGGGTGCCCGCTCGAACACTGAAGCTTTCTTT. It yields the protein CAIKQGARSNTEAFF.